The 9 T cell receptor beta chains reported below all come from one sample, sequenced in a study of technical replicates of blood from a handful of donors. The data were produced by immunoSEQ multiplex PCR, yet TCRdb's version contains in-frame clones alone and is incomplete. The data contain 87,000 or so clones, approximately 95% of them singletons. Sequencing was performed on T cells isolated from PBMCs. All receptors come from a human donor in good health.

V and J are TRBV19 and TRBJ1-5; no firm D call. Deletions cut 7 bases from V and 4 bases from J, with 11 bases between. CDR3 length: 13 residues. The V gene's germline CDR1 is LNHDA and CDR2 SQIVND (reference sequence). This chain's CDR3 is CASTTLTNQPQHF. CDR3 nucleotide sequence: TGTGCCAGTACCACCTTAACTAATCAGCCCCAGCATTTT.

This chain links TRBV4-2 with TRBJ2-7; 8 positions match TRBD2. The V gene end was trimmed by 0 bases and the J gene end by 4 bases; junction bases not matched to a gene: 11. CDR1 is LGHNA, CDR2 YNFKEQ, per germline. The CDR3 extends over 17 amino acids. DNA for the CDR3: TGTGCCAGCAGCCAAGACTCCCTTGAGCGGGAGAGGTACGAGCAGTACTTC. Translating gives CASSQDSLERERYEQYF.

This chain connects TRBV19 to TRBJ1-5; D is unclear. In germline, CDR1 is LNHDA, CDR2 SQIVND (reference sequence). Trimming cost V 6 bases and J 3 bases, with 12 bases left between them. The CDR3 spans 14 residues. The CDR3 sequence: CASRGLQPNQPQHF. CDR3 bases: TGTGCCAGTAGAGGACTGCAACCCAATCAGCCCCAGCATTTT.

The gene calls are TRBV6-1 and TRBJ2-1; maybe TRBD2 (6 bases). This CDR3 region has 14 residues. With 1 base removed from V and 8 bases from J, the gap between germline ends came to 12 bases. Germline CDR1 is MNHNS and CDR2 is SASEGT. The CDR3: CASSEVGRIDEQFF. CDR3 nucleotides: TGTGCCAGCAGTGAAGTAGGGAGGATTGATGAGCAGTTCTTC.

The chain employs TRBV2 and TRBJ1-6; D possibly corresponds to TRBD1 (6 bases). With 4 bases removed from V and 7 bases from J, the gap between germline ends came to 17 bases. Germline V CDR1 and CDR2: SNHLY, FYNNEI. This CDR3 is built from 16 residues. The CDR3: CASSGGQGGWNSPLHF. DNA of the CDR3: TGTGCCAGCAGTGGGGGACAAGGGGGATGGAATTCACCCCTCCACTTT.

The chain carries TRBV14 and TRBJ2-1; D unresolved. Trimming stripped 2 bases from V and 7 bases from J, with 12 bases between. Looked up from germline, CDR1 is SGHDN and CDR2 is FVKESK. The CDR3 sequence is 14 residues long. CDR3 in amino acids: CASSQLLANNEQFF. The DNA of the CDR3 is TGTGCCAGCAGCCAACTTTTAGCAAATAATGAGCAGTTCTTC.

The gene calls are TRBV7-9 and TRBJ1-1; 11 nucleotides align to TRBD1. The CDR3 extends over 15 amino acids. V dropped 5 bases and J dropped 4; count of bases not matched to a gene: 6. Germline CDR1 is SEHNR and CDR2 is FQNEAQ (reference sequence). CDR3 coding DNA: TGTGCCAGCAGCCCCCGGACAGGGGGCTTCACTGAAGCTTTCTTT. Protein sequence: CASSPRTGGFTEAFF.

CDR3: CAISALALEQFF. As DNA, the CDR3 is TGTGCCATCAGCGCACTAGCCCTCGAGCAGTTCTTC. The gene calls are TRBV10-3 and TRBJ2-1; perhaps TRBD2 as D (6 bases). This CDR3 is built from 12 residues. With 6 bases removed from V and 10 bases from J, the gap between germline ends came to 13 bases. Germline values: CDR1 ENHRY, CDR2 SYGVKD.

The V call is TRBV7-2, the J call TRBJ1-2; 7 nucleotides line up with TRBD1. The CDR3 consists of 16 residues. Per germline, CDR1 SGHTA and CDR2 FQGNSA. J lost 5 bases, V lost 4 bases, and 13 bases had no gene match. The DNA of the CDR3 is TGTGCCAGCAGCTCGAAGGACAGGCAAAGAGGGTATGGCTACACCTTC. Protein sequence: CASSSKDRQRGYGYTF.